What follows is one T cell receptor (beta chain) and its context. This clonotype occurred a few times. Its antigen is currently not known. Nothing much larger sits one base from this clone, and base qualities are not available. The treatment or condition tag for this specimen amounts to: live attenuated yellow fever vaccine strain. Two biological replicates of bulk PBMCs were collected at each blood-draw timepoint. PBMCs were isolated from peripheral blood using a standard Ficoll-Paque protocol. RNA was extracted with TriZol from bulk PBMCs, CD4 and CD8 fractions, and dextramer-positive and dextramer-negative fractions. These data are taken from a study of T cells after yellow fever vaccination (dated by TCRdb to the late 2010s). For context, the study as a whole: Libraries from fractions with low cell numbers were prepared with the SMART-Seq v4 Ultra Low Input RNA kit. Blood was collected at multiple timepoints before and after primary and secondary immunization, and bulk PBMC replicates and cell subsets were isolated. To follow T-cell clones before and after both primary and booster YFV17D yellow fever vaccination, bulk TCR alpha and beta repertoires underwent longitudinal sequencing. The cohort comprised two healthy male donors, one aged 18 to 30 and one aged 30 to 40 years. Study-wide findings and limitations: Compared with the primary T-cell response, the secondary T-cell response was weaker but faster, peaking on day 5 rather than day 15. A small share of clonotypes was detected in both CD4 and CD8 compartments, with the overlap likely arising from convergent recombination. Computational filtering was needed because FACS-sorted repertoires could contain abundant contaminating clonotypes from the bulk population. Only two donors were included in the study, so the extent to which the findings can be generalized is limited. Most clones expanded after primary vaccination (around 96% of CD4 and over 80% of CD8) were re-detected after the booster, suggesting that broad memory maintenance occurred.

TCR cDNA was synthesized by 5'RACE template switching, through which a universal primer site and unique molecular identifiers were introduced. cDNA synthesis was primed from both the TCR alpha and TCR beta constant segments. Libraries were amplified in two PCR steps, with sample barcodes and sequencing adapters added in the second step. Sequencing of the libraries was done on either Illumina HiSeq 2500 (2x100 bp) or NovaSeq (2x150 bp). Under the source paper's analysis protocol: Reads were demultiplexed and collapsed into UMI consensus sequences with MIGEC, and V(D)J alignment was performed with MiXCR. Vaccine-responding clonotypes were defined with edgeR using replicate PBMC samples, requiring FDR below 0.01 and a log2 fold change above 5 up to day 15. Each bulk clonotype received a CD4 or CD8 identity based on whether the sequenced CD4 or CD8 repertoire contained that clonotype at higher abundance. The public reads were quality trimmed at Q25 with fastp and then assembled into clones with MiXCR by TCRdb, keeping productive beta chains. Merged by CDR3 protein, the rows form single entries marked with the most common genes and DNA. In this record, the V and J calls reflect TCRdb's handling and not the investigators' own analysis. The sample has some 600,000 distinct CDR3 sequences on record, around 12% of them singletons. Of the sample, 15% is held by the ten largest clones.

The TCR originated in a man between 25 and 39 years old who received the YFV17D yellow fever vaccine. The material was PBMCs, obtained on the day of the yellow fever booster vaccination.

The DNA sequence is given as TGCAGCGTACGGACAGGGGCTGGCTACACCTTC. Translated, this is CSVRTGAGYTF. Recombination joined TRBV29-1 with TRBJ1-2; 9 central bases correspond to TRBD1. Looking up the germline V gene yields CDR1 SQVTM and CDR2 ANQGSEA. CDR3 length: 11 amino acids, cysteine to phenylalanine. This entry keeps only the CDR3 DNA: 33 bases, framed from base 1. The V end gives up 6 bases and the J end 7 bases, leaving 3 bases in the junction not matched to a gene.